A single sample is the source of the 16 T cell receptor beta chains below, sequenced in a study of blood T cell repertoires in COVID-19. Sequenced by immunoSEQ multiplex PCR; TCRdb stores in-frame clones only, minus some. The sample includes tens of thousands of clones, 80% of them seen just once. Sequencing was done on a sample of peripheral blood. These TCRs come from a man between 60 and 75 years old with active or convalescent COVID-19.

The CDR3, as DNA: TGTGCCAGTAGACATACCGGGGGGGGTTTGGGCAATCAGCCCCAGCATTTT. This encodes CASRHTGGGLGNQPQHF. V usage is TRBV19 and J usage is TRBJ1-5; the D gene is possibly TRBD1 (5 bases). The V gene's germline CDR1 is LNHDA and CDR2 SQIVND (reference sequence). The CDR3 has 17 amino acids. V was cut by 6 bases and J by 2 bases, with 20 bases left in between.

The chain has TRBV10-3 and TRBJ2-7; 8 positions agree with TRBD1. The CDR3 has 15 residues. Looked up from germline, CDR1 is ENHRY and CDR2 is SYGVKD. V lost 11 bases to trimming and J lost 5 bases; unmatched junction nucleotides: 17. This chain's CDR3 is CAVWGSGTGLNEQYF. As DNA, the CDR3 is TGTGCCGTATGGGGCTCCGGGACAGGCCTAAACGAGCAGTACTTC.

The rearrangement joins TRBV5-1 to TRBJ1-4; TRBD1 matches 8 bases. The CDR3 extends over 14 amino acids. Germline trimming cut 3 bases from V and 6 bases from J; bases unmatched to any gene: 4. Germline V gene data show CDR1 as SGHRS and CDR2 as YFSETQ. CDR3 DNA: TGCGCCAGCAGCTCGGACAGGGTTCATGAAAAACTGTTTTTT. Translated, it gives CASSSDRVHEKLFF.

The chain joins TRBV18 to TRBJ2-1; 7 bases line up with TRBD2. Germline CDR1 reads KGHSH; CDR2 reads LQKENI. Losses at the gene ends were 6 bases for V and 0 bases for J; bases not matched to a gene: 11. This CDR3 is built from 17 residues. The DNA of the CDR3 is TGTGCCAGCTCGCCGTCACCCGGACTAGGCTCCTACAATGAGCAGTTCTTC. As protein: CASSPSPGLGSYNEQFF.

Here the CDR3 DNA reads TGTGCCAGCGCGACAGGGGTAAATCAGCCCCAGCATTTT. It codes for CASATGVNQPQHF. The chain carries TRBV18 and TRBJ1-5, with TRBD1 identical over 8 bases. After removal of 8 bases from V and 4 bases from J, the junction contained 4 bases not matched to a gene. Looked up from germline, CDR1 is KGHSH and CDR2 is LQKENI. This CDR3 is built from 13 residues.

The V call is TRBV11-2, the J call TRBJ2-7; TRBD1 matches 11 bases. The germline V gene encodes CDR1 SGHAT and CDR2 FQNNGV. The CDR3 contains 14 residues. Germline trimming cut 4 bases from V and 2 bases from J; bases unmatched to any gene: 1. CDR3 sequence: CASSWTGGPYEQYF. CDR3 nucleotide sequence: TGTGCCAGCAGCTGGACAGGGGGCCCCTACGAGCAGTACTTC.

In its sample, this clone was seen a few times. The chain employs TRBV24-1 and TRBJ1-3; 10 bases are shared with TRBD1. The V gene end was trimmed by 4 bases and the J gene end by 0 bases; junction bases not matched to a gene: 8. CDR3 size: 18 residues. Looked up from germline, CDR1 is KGHDR and CDR2 is SFDVKD. The CDR3 loop is CATSEPGQGSSSGNTIYF. The DNA of the CDR3 is TGTGCCACCAGTGAACCGGGACAGGGGAGCAGCTCTGGAAACACCATATATTTT.

The chain is built from TRBV19 and TRBJ2-7, with 11 bases fitting TRBD1. The length of the CDR3 is 14 residues. With V trimmed by 6 bases and J by 4 bases, 5 bases remained unmatched. The V gene's germline CDR1 is LNHDA and CDR2 SQIVND (reference sequence). CDR3 in DNA: TGTGCCAGTAGCCTCGGGACAGGGGGTTACGAGCAGTACTTC. Translating gives CASSLGTGGYEQYF.

V and J are TRBV18 and TRBJ1-1; the match to TRBD1 covers 7 bases. The CDR3 has 13 amino acids. CDR1 is KGHSH and CDR2 is LQKENI in the germline V gene. V gave up 7 bases and J gave up 3 bases; unmatched junction bases: 5. As DNA, the CDR3 is TGTGCCAGCTTACAGGGGTTCGACACTGAAGCTTTCTTT. Protein sequence: CASLQGFDTEAFF.

The rearrangement uses TRBV27 and TRBJ2-7, with D uncertain. CDR3 size: 15 residues. V was shortened by 3 bases and J by 2 bases, with 14 bases between the two germline ends. CDR1 is MNHEY and CDR2 is SMNVEV in the germline V gene (reference sequence). Written as DNA, the CDR3 is TGTGCCAGCAGTTTCCTTGGAGTGAAGCCCTACGAGCAGTACTTC. As protein: CASSFLGVKPYEQYF.

The J gene is TRBJ2-7, the V gene TRBV5-6; 10 positions agree with TRBD1. The CDR3 runs 14 residues. With V trimmed by 4 bases and J by 6 bases, 7 bases remained unmatched. CDR1 and CDR2 (germline): SGHDT, YYEEEE. CDR3 sequence reads: CASSARQGAFEQYF. Here the CDR3 DNA reads TGTGCCAGCAGCGCCCGACAGGGGGCGTTCGAGCAGTACTTC.

The V gene is TRBV7-2, the J gene TRBJ1-2, with 7 bases matching TRBD1. Germline loops: CDR1 SGHTA, CDR2 FQGNSA. The CDR3 has 15 amino acids. With 6 bases clipped from V and 2 bases from J, the junction kept 9 bases outside the gene matches. The CDR3 is CASSPDRARNYGYTF. The CDR3 DNA is TGTGCCAGCAGTCCAGACAGGGCGAGGAACTATGGCTACACCTTC.

This clone was recorded once. The sample has other DNA sequences that encode this CDR3 too. The chain combines TRBV7-2 with TRBJ2-2; 13 nucleotides line up with TRBD2. The germline V gene has CDR1 SGHTA and CDR2 FQGNSA. The CDR3 is made up of 18 amino acids. Unmatched junction bases numbered 11, after V lost 2 bases and J lost 8 bases. The CDR3 loop is CASSLRGLAGQAGGELFF. The CDR3 coding sequence is TGTGCCAGCAGCTTACGGGGACTAGCGGGGCAGGCCGGGGGGGAGCTGTTTTTT.

The rearrangement uses TRBV4-2 and TRBJ1-1, with D unclear. Trimming took 7 bases from V and 4 from J, leaving 13 bases between them. This CDR3 contains 13 residues. Germline CDR1 LGHNA, CDR2 YNFKEQ. The CDR3 DNA reads as TGTGCCAGCAATGATTTTGGTAGCACTGAAGCTTTCTTT. Protein sequence: CASNDFGSTEAFF.

The CDR3 DNA follows: TGTGCCAGCAGCCGGGGACTAGCGGCCCACGAGCAGTACTTC. This codes for CASSRGLAAHEQYF. The V gene is TRBV7-2, the J gene TRBJ2-7, with 11 bases fitting TRBD2. J was trimmed by 5 bases and V by 5 bases; bases with no gene match: 5. Germline V CDR1 and CDR2: SGHTA, FQGNSA. The CDR3 extends over 14 amino acids.

This clone was observed once. The rearrangement uses TRBV5-1 and TRBJ1-2; 8 bases are shared with TRBD1. The CDR3 has 14 amino acids. The germline V gene encodes CDR1 SGHRS and CDR2 YFSETQ. The V segment lost 3 bases and the J segment 6 bases; nucleotides outside the gene matches: 7. The CDR3 DNA is TGCGCCAGCAGCTCGGGACAGGTGGTTCATGGCTACACCTTC. Translation gives CASSSGQVVHGYTF.